Each of the 9 T cell receptor beta chains below was sequenced from the same sample in a study of shared T cell receptors in the human thymus. Using immunoSEQ multiplex PCR, the repertoire was profiled, and TCRdb retains in-frame clones only, with some absent. The table has around 340,000 clones, approximately 95% seen once. Sequenced: thymocytes. These receptors all stem from a human donor.

The gene calls are TRBV27 and TRBJ2-7; D is possibly TRBD2 (6 bases). Between the trimmed V and J ends, which lost 6 bases and 5 bases, there was a span of 14 bases. The CDR3 is 13 amino acids. Germline V gives CDR1 MNHEY, CDR2 SMNVEV (reference sequence). This chain's CDR3 is CASRRQRVDEQYF. The CDR3 coding sequence is TGTGCCAGCAGGCGGCAGCGGGTGGACGAGCAGTACTTC.

The count of this clone is one. The V and J genes are TRBV5-4 and TRBJ2-7, with D tentatively TRBD1 (6 bases). V was cut by 4 bases and J by 2 bases, with 13 bases left in between. The CDR3 contains 14 residues. Looked up from germline, CDR1 is SGHNT and CDR2 is YYREEE (reference sequence). CDR3: CASSARDTPYEQYF. CDR3 coding DNA: TGTGCCAGCAGCGCCCGGGACACCCCCTACGAGCAGTACTTC.

This chain links TRBV7-2 with TRBJ2-1; D not resolved. Germline-derived CDR1 and CDR2 are SGHTA and FQGNSA. V was cut by 5 bases and J by 0 bases, with 17 bases left in between. This CDR3 is built from 17 residues. The CDR3 loop reads CASSRILDGSSYNEQFF. The CDR3 nucleotides read TGTGCCAGCAGCCGTATCCTCGACGGTAGCTCCTACAATGAGCAGTTCTTC.

The chain carries TRBV7-2 and TRBJ2-7; 8 bases are shared with TRBD1. V trimming: 4 bases; J trimming: 6 bases; junction bases outside the gene matches: 20. Germline CDR1 and CDR2: SGHTA and FQGNSA. The CDR3 length is 18 residues. The CDR3 nucleotides are TGTGCCAGCAGCTCGGCGGCTGAGGCGACAGGGGCTCTAGGCGAGCAGTACTTC. As protein: CASSSAAEATGALGEQYF.

The gene calls are TRBV11-2 and TRBJ2-7, with 10 bases lining up with TRBD1. Trimming at V came to 5 bases and at J to 4 bases, leaving 8 bases not matched to a gene. Germline loops: CDR1 SGHAT, CDR2 FQNNGV. The CDR3 covers 15 residues. The CDR3: CASSQPWDRGYEQYF. CDR3 in DNA: TGTGCCAGCAGCCAGCCTTGGGACAGGGGATACGAGCAGTACTTC.

This chain joins TRBV15 and TRBJ2-7; D is tentatively TRBD1 or TRBD2 (5 bases each). The CDR3 is 15 amino acids. The V end lost 0 bases, the J end lost 0 bases, and 9 bases lay between the germline ends. The V gene's germline CDR1 is LNHNV and CDR2 YYDKDF (reference sequence). The chain's CDR3 is CATSREGRDSYEQYF. CDR3 nucleotides: TGTGCCACCAGCAGAGAGGGACGCGACTCCTACGAGCAGTACTTC.

V usage is TRBV5-4 and J usage is TRBJ2-3, with D tentatively TRBD1 or TRBD2 (5 bases each). Germline assignment: CDR1 SGHNT and CDR2 YYREEE (reference sequence). Trimming took off 2 bases at V and 0 bases at J, with 19 bases between the two ends. The CDR3 has 18 residues. The CDR3 coding sequence is TGTGCCAGCAGCTTAACAGGAGACTACACTTCTAGCACAGATACGCAGTATTTT. This sequence encodes CASSLTGDYTSSTDTQYF.

V usage is TRBV28 and J usage is TRBJ2-7; D might be TRBD1 or TRBD2, each matching 5 bases. Germline-derived CDR1 and CDR2 are MDHEN and SYDVKM. V gave up 3 bases and J gave up 0 bases, with 12 bases separating them. This CDR3 contains 15 residues. As DNA, the CDR3 is TGTGCCAGCAGTTTCGGGGACGCCTACTCCTACGAGCAGTACTTC. Translated: CASSFGDAYSYEQYF.

In DNA, the CDR3 is TGTGCCAGCACCAGTCGGGACAGGGAGGGCGAGCAGTACTTC. Its protein is CASTSRDREGEQYF. This chain connects TRBV6-6 to TRBJ2-7, with 9 bases fitting TRBD1. The CDR3 loop spans 14 amino acids. Germline V CDR1 and CDR2: MNHNY, SVGAGI (reference sequence). Germline trimming cut 7 bases from V and 6 bases from J; bases unmatched to any gene: 10.